One and the same sample provided the 12 T cell receptor beta chains below, sequenced in a study of T cell changes during pregnancy in multiple sclerosis (dated by TCRdb to the late 2010s). Library creation used the immunoSEQ multiplex PCR assay. TCRdb carries this immuneACCESS record with in-frame sequences only. Its versions omit some clonotypes, under half of them owing to an unresolved V gene in the studies checked, with the rest unexplained. This sample has tens of thousands of clones in its table, and roughly nine tenths of those were observed once. In total, the top ten clones hold around 3% of the sample. The sequencing here drew on peripheral blood, taken before pregnancy. Receptor source: a female donor with multiple sclerosis, enrolled in a pregnancy study.

J is TRBJ1-2 and V is TRBV5-6; 7 bases line up with TRBD1. The J segment lost 7 bases and the V segment lost 3 bases, leaving 12 bases of the junction unmatched. CDR1 is SGHDT and CDR2 is YYEEEE in the germline V gene. The CDR3 runs to 15 residues. In DNA, the CDR3 is TGTGCCAGCAGCTCGCAGACAGGGCGAATCGGTGGCTACACCTTC. Its translation: CASSSQTGRIGGYTF.

The V and J genes are TRBV7-9 and TRBJ1-1; D possibly corresponds to TRBD1 (6 bases). Trimming pared 0 bases from V and 12 bases from J, leaving 11 bases between. Germline V gene sequence: CDR1 SEHNR, CDR2 FQNEAQ (reference sequence). This CDR3 is 12 amino acids long. The CDR3 coding sequence is TGTGCCAGCAGCTTAGCTACAGGGCAGCCTTTCTTT. Translating gives CASSLATGQPFF.

Only one count was recorded for this clone. V gene TRBV9 combines with J gene TRBJ2-5; 8 bases agree with TRBD2. The CDR3 is 16 residues long. The germline V gene encodes CDR1 SGDLS and CDR2 YYNGEE. V trimming: 0 bases; J trimming: 1 base; junction bases outside the gene matches: 5. The CDR3 protein is CASSVGGLALQETQYF. In DNA, the CDR3 is TGTGCCAGCAGCGTAGGCGGACTAGCTCTCCAAGAGACCCAGTACTTC.

This clone was found once. V gene TRBV11-2 combines with J gene TRBJ2-3; the D gene is possibly TRBD1 (5 bases). Trimming took 5 bases from V and 4 from J, leaving 19 bases between them. Per the germline V gene, CDR1 is SGHAT and CDR2 is FQNNGV. This CDR3 contains 16 residues. CDR3 nucleotide sequence: TGTGCCAGCAGCCTTAGAGCCGCGGACAAATCAGATACGCAGTATTTT. Protein product: CASSLRAADKSDTQYF.

The chain carries TRBV14 and TRBJ1-1; weak D call: TRBD1 (6 bases). Germline V gene data show CDR1 as SGHDN and CDR2 as FVKESK. Trimming left V 8 bases short and J 0 bases short, with 10 bases between. The CDR3 has 13 amino acids. CDR3 sequence: CASSGDMNTEAFF. Written as DNA, the CDR3 is TGTGCCAGCTCAGGGGACATGAACACTGAAGCTTTCTTT.

The chain links TRBV5-1 to TRBJ2-3; 9 bases match TRBD2. V trimming: 3 bases; J trimming: 0 bases; junction bases outside the gene matches: 11. This CDR3 contains 18 residues. The germline gives CDR1 SGHRS, CDR2 YFSETQ. CDR3: CASSSSGNAGASTDTQYF. Written as DNA, the CDR3 is TGCGCCAGCAGCTCTAGCGGGAACGCCGGAGCTAGCACAGATACGCAGTATTTT.

The rearrangement uses TRBV7-2 and TRBJ1-1; D not certain. The CDR3 loop spans 13 amino acids. Germline CDR1 and CDR2: SGHTA and FQGNSA. Trimming left V 5 bases short and J 3 bases short, with 10 bases between. CDR3 region: CASSQDTYTEAFF. CDR3 nucleotides: TGTGCCAGCAGCCAAGACACCTACACTGAAGCTTTCTTT.

The chain employs TRBV7-9 and TRBJ2-1; 10 bases match TRBD2. CDR3 length equals 19 residues. V was clipped by 1 base and J by 1 base; unmatched bases: 10. Germline CDR1 and CDR2: SEHNR and FQNEAQ (reference sequence). The CDR3 DNA reads TGTGCCAGCAGCTTAGGGATACTAGCGGGACGGGGTTCCTACAATGAGCAGTTCTTC. Its protein is CASSLGILAGRGSYNEQFF.

The chain recombines TRBV6-1 with TRBJ2-7; 9 positions match TRBD2. There are 14 residues in the CDR3. Germline CDR1 reads MNHNS; CDR2 reads SASEGT. After removal of 4 bases from V and 6 bases from J, the junction contained 7 bases not matched to a gene. This CDR3 reads CASSVAGGSREQYF. The CDR3 DNA sequence: TGTGCCAGCAGTGTTGCGGGGGGGTCACGCGAGCAGTACTTC.

The CDR3 region has the DNA TGTGCCAGCAGTGAAAGGCCAGGGGATGGCTACACCTTC. Translating gives CASSERPGDGYTF. The chain employs TRBV6-1 and TRBJ1-2; D may be TRBD1 (6 bases). Per the germline V gene, CDR1 is MNHNS and CDR2 is SASEGT. The CDR3 loop spans 13 amino acids. V was pared by 2 bases and J by 6 bases, with 10 bases between.

The V and J genes are TRBV27 and TRBJ1-2, with 7 positions matching TRBD1. CDR1 and CDR2 from the germline V gene are MNHEY and SMNVEV (reference sequence). Trimming removed 6 bases from V and 7 bases from J; junction bases left unmatched: 11. The CDR3 runs to 14 residues. The CDR3 spells CASSLKQGWGGYTF. CDR3 coding DNA: TGTGCCAGCAGCCTTAAACAGGGGTGGGGTGGCTACACCTTC.

The chain recombines TRBV10-2 with TRBJ1-5; possible D gene TRBD1, 5 bases. Germline values: CDR1 WSHSY, CDR2 SAAADI. The CDR3 covers 16 residues. Trimming removed 0 bases from V and 4 bases from J, with 13 bases in between. The CDR3 reads CASSESWQGNNQPQHF. The CDR3 coding sequence is TGCGCCAGCAGTGAGTCATGGCAGGGAAATAATCAGCCCCAGCATTTT.